This T cell receptor (beta chain) derives from a study of metastatic and nonmetastatic thyroid tumors. TCRdb ran MiXCR on the PCR reads. The sample records 42,000 or so clones, 18% being singletons. Not a single patient had been given any form of treatment at any point before undergoing thyroid surgery. J was trimmed by 8 bases and V by 0 bases; bases with no gene match: 7. Germline V gene lookup returns CDR1 SGHTA and CDR2 FQGNSA. CDR3 length: 15 amino acids. This clonotype was sampled from a female donor with papillary thyroid cancer or a benign thyroid nodule (not recorded which). Some clones in this sample may be carry-over from other donors' samples. Sequenced: tumor tissue. This rearrangement joins TRBV7-2 to TRBJ2-1; 7 nucleotides line up with TRBD2. The CDR3 coding sequence is TGTGCCAGCAGCTTAGCTTGCGGGGGTGCCGATGAGCAGTTCTTC. Protein product: CASSLACGGADEQFF.